This T cell receptor beta chain was documented in a study of molecular identifiers for immune sequencing clone quantification. One entry per CDR3 protein, called by TCRdb with MiXCR from the PCR reads. The table includes around 470,000 distinct CDR3 sequences, 20% to 25% detected once. The length of the CDR3 is 12 residues. Germline lookup yields CDR1 SEHNR and CDR2 FQNEAQ (reference sequence). This clonotype was observed at least ten times. The receptor was isolated from a human donor in good health. Some libraries in this study had Jurkat cell RNA spiked in. The chain has TRBV7-9 and TRBJ2-3; the D gene is possibly TRBD2 (5 bases). Sequences were obtained from naive CD8+ T cells from blood, with Jurkat cell RNA spiked in. Subset: FACS-sorted CD8+CD4-CCR7+CD45RA+ naive T cells. The CDR3 DNA sequence: TGTGCAAGCTCCGGGGTGGTGGATACGCAGTATTTT. It translates to CASSGVVDTQYF.